This T cell receptor (beta chain) was obtained from a study of control samples from healthy donors and cancer patients. Clones were read by immunoSEQ multiplex PCR, and TCRdb kept only the in-frame ones, dropping some. Counted here are some 87,000 clones, 75% to 85% occurring once; the ten biggest clones make up roughly 10%. The table lists this clone with a few counts. Sequencing used PBMCs. The receptor comes from a man aged 55-75 years with head and neck cancer.

CDR3 sequence: CAWSESYEQYF. The CDR3 DNA reads TGTGCCTGGAGTGAATCCTACGAGCAGTACTTC. The chain combines TRBV30 with TRBJ2-7, with D hard to call. Germline CDR1 reads GTSNPN; CDR2 reads SVGIG (reference sequence). This CDR3 spans 11 amino acids. Trimming pared 1 base from V and 1 base from J, leaving 2 bases between.